The 9 T cell receptor beta chains given below trace back to one sample, sequenced in a study of cytomegalovirus exposure and HLA in healthy donors. The PCR made use of 60 Vbeta and 13 Jbeta primers. The data were produced by immunoSEQ multiplex PCR, yet TCRdb's version contains in-frame clones alone and is incomplete. The sample consists of tens of thousands of clones, 78% of them appearing once. Sequencing was performed on PBMCs. Receptors originate from a middle-aged man in good health and CMV-seronegative.

The J gene is TRBJ1-2, the V gene TRBV2; maybe TRBD1 (5 bases). The CDR3 consists of 13 residues. Germline lookup yields CDR1 SNHLY and CDR2 FYNNEI. V was clipped by 8 bases and J by 5 bases, with 15 bases between them. CDR3 in DNA: TGTGCCAGCTTTGCGGGGGAAGGATATGGCTACACCTTC. As protein: CASFAGEGYGYTF.

This chain uses TRBV2 with TRBJ2-1, with 9 bases aligning to TRBD2. J gave up 10 bases and V 3 bases, and 10 bases lay outside the gene matches. This CDR3 has 15 amino acids. Germline lookup yields CDR1 SNHLY and CDR2 FYNNEI. The CDR3 loop reads CASSDQGLAGREQFF. The CDR3 region has the DNA TGTGCCAGCAGTGACCAGGGGCTAGCGGGAAGGGAGCAGTTCTTC.

On this clone itself: The junction does not match germline at one end; this may be a read error. The rearrangement uses TRBV7-9 and TRBJ2-2, with 11 bases fitting TRBD1. Germline lookup yields CDR1 SEHNR and CDR2 FQNEAQ (reference sequence). The CDR3 sequence is 16 residues long. The DNA of the CDR3 is TGTTCCAGCAGCTGGACAGGGGGCGGCCTGACCGGGGAGCTGTTTTTT. It is translated as CSSSWTGGGLTGELFF.

The chain is built from TRBV19 and TRBJ1-3; tentatively, D is TRBD1 (6 bases). The CDR3 loop spans 15 amino acids. Trimming shortened V by 9 bases and J by 0 bases, and 15 bases separated the two germline ends. The germline V gene has CDR1 LNHDA and CDR2 SQIVND (reference sequence). CDR3 nucleotides: TGTGCCAGCAAGGACAGATTGTTCTCTGGAAACACCATATATTTT. It specifies CASKDRLFSGNTIYF.

The chain carries TRBV11-2 and TRBJ2-1; 9 nucleotides match TRBD2. CDR1 SGHAT and CDR2 FQNNGV come from the germline V gene. The V gene end was trimmed by 1 base and the J gene end by 4 bases; junction bases not matched to a gene: 11. The length of the CDR3 is 18 residues. The CDR3 sequence: CASSLAPVGAGGYNEQFF. The DNA for the CDR3 is TGTGCCAGCAGCTTAGCCCCCGTGGGTGCGGGGGGGTACAATGAGCAGTTCTTC. Complete variable domain (other parts from reference TRBV11-2 and TRBJ2-1): EAGVAQSPRYKIIEKRQSVAFWCNPISGHATLYWYQQILGQGPKLLIQFQNNGVVDDSQLPKDRFSAERLKGVDSTLKIQPAKLEDSAVYLCASSLAPVGAGGYNEQFFGPGTRLTVL.

The V call is TRBV6-5, the J call TRBJ1-6, with D unresolved. The CDR3 consists of 15 residues. Germline loops: CDR1 MNHEY, CDR2 SVGAGI. V lost 6 bases, J lost 5 bases, and 14 bases lay in between. This CDR3 is CASRIAVANNSPLHF. In DNA form, the CDR3 reads TGTGCCAGCAGGATTGCAGTGGCAAATAATTCACCCCTCCACTTT.

The V gene is TRBV5-1, the J gene TRBJ2-5; TRBD1 agrees at 7 bases. Germline CDR1 reads SGHRS; CDR2 reads YFSETQ. V gave up 6 bases and J gave up 1 base; unmatched junction bases: 12. The CDR3 covers 16 residues. The CDR3 here is CASTETYRGSQETQYF. DNA of the CDR3: TGCGCCAGCACCGAGACCTACAGGGGCTCCCAAGAGACCCAGTACTTC.

The chain is built from TRBV6-5 and TRBJ2-2, with 11 bases identical to TRBD2. J gave up 4 bases and V 9 bases, and 4 bases lay outside the gene matches. CDR1 is MNHEY, CDR2 SVGAGI, per germline. The CDR3 sequence is 14 residues long. CDR3 sequence reads: CASNSGRVTGELFF. As DNA, the CDR3 is TGTGCCAGTAATAGCGGGAGGGTCACCGGGGAGCTGTTTTTT.

The chain couples TRBV5-4 to TRBJ2-3; 9 bases are a match to TRBD2. The CDR3 has 15 amino acids. The ends lost 3 bases at V and 3 bases at J; junction bases unmatched: 5. The germline V gene has CDR1 SGHNT and CDR2 YYREEE (reference sequence). CDR3 bases: TGTGCCAGCAGCTCCGGGACTAGCACGACAGATACGCAGTATTTT. This gives the protein CASSSGTSTTDTQYF. Looking up the rest from reference TRBV5-4 and TRBJ2-3 gives the full variable domain: ETGVTQSPTHLIKTRGQQVTLRCSSQSGHNTVSWYQQALGQGPQFIFQYYREEENGRGNFPPRFSGLQFPNYSSELNVNALELDDSALYLCASSSGTSTTDTQYFGPGTRLTVL.